The clone carrying this T cell receptor (beta chain) was counted ten times or more. This beta chain is a stray sequence in a library constructed for alpha chains; its clone size is not meaningful. The length of the CDR3 is 15 residues. Germline trimming cut 4 bases from V and 5 bases from J; bases unmatched to any gene: 10. Germline V gene data show CDR1 as SGHNT and CDR2 as YYREEE (reference sequence). As for time point: sample taken at primary tumor resection. Sequencing was performed on whole RNA extracted from tumor and nontumor lung tissue, or from frozen PBMC, and the material was left unsorted. TCR cDNA molecules were tagged individually, and each one carried a unique molecular identifier. TCRdb re-analysed the 5' RACE reads in MiXCR, keeping a single row per CDR3 protein. Here the sample spans around 14,000 distinct CDR3 sequences, roughly 3.9% being singletons. This record belongs to a study of spatial heterogeneity in lung cancer. Study as a whole: Consistently, beta-chain sequences turned up in larger numbers than alpha-chain sequences did. Raw-read counts averaged over ten per unique TCR and UMI combination.

This chain joins TRBV5-4 and TRBJ2-5; TRBD1 matches at 8 bases. Sequenced material: normal lung tissue next to the tumor, taken at surgery. This TCR derives from a male donor with early-stage non-small cell lung cancer. CDR3 DNA: TGTGCCAGCAGCCGTACAGGGGGTCCGGGGGAGACCCAGTACTTC. This gives the protein CASSRTGGPGETQYF. Full variable domain (rest looked up from reference TRBV5-4 and TRBJ2-5): ETGVTQSPTHLIKTRGQQVTLRCSSQSGHNTVSWYQQALGQGPQFIFQYYREEENGRGNFPPRFSGLQFPNYSSELNVNALELDDSALYLCASSRTGGPGETQYFGPGTRLLVL.